The sample holds many counts of the clone carrying this T cell receptor (beta chain). This CDR3 comprises 14 residues. Germline CDR1 is SGHTA and CDR2 is FQGNSA. V dropped 2 bases and J dropped 7; count of bases not matched to a gene: 1. The sample is drawn from a study of Graves' ophthalmopathy and Graves' hyperthyroidism. From RNA, the CDR3 regions of TCR beta chains were amplified and sequenced. HTBI-primed first-round RT-PCR preceded second-round multiplex PCR. TCRdb re-derived calls from the multiplex PCR reads in MiXCR, one entry per CDR3 protein. The sample holds over a million distinct CDR3 sequences, about two fifths seen once.

V is TRBV7-2 and J is TRBJ1-6; TRBD1 matches at 8 bases. The sequenced sample was peripheral blood or thyroid tissue (not recorded which). This TCR was sampled from an adult man with Graves' hyperthyroidism. The CDR3 is CASSLRQGNSPLHF. CDR3 in DNA: TGTGCCAGCAGCTTACGACAGGGGAATTCACCCCTCCACTTT.